There are a few counts of the clone carrying this TCR beta chain. Its antigen is not identified. This entry comes from a study of glioma-infiltrating T cells after dendritic cell vaccination. Across the study: Treatment, given 2003 to 2012, was autologous tumor lysate-pulsed dendritic cell vaccination. Autologous tumor lysate was loaded overnight onto monocyte-derived dendritic cells grown 7 to 8 days with IL-4 and GM-CSF.

Trimming removed 7 bases at V and 3 bases at J, with 9 bases between. CDR3 length equals 12 residues. The V gene's germline CDR1 is SNHLY and CDR2 FYNNEI. The study, taken as a whole, reports: TCR clonality showed no direct relationship with survival.

The time point is: after dendritic cell vaccination, including at tumor progression/relapse. No glioblastoma patient carried an isocitrate dehydrogenase mutation. Method: immunoSEQ multiplex PCR; TCRdb's copy keeps in-frame clones and lacks some. The profile shows about 76,000 clones, about nine tenths of them singletons. Sequenced here: blood, sampled after dendritic cell vaccination. The receptor comes from a human donor with glioblastoma. The J gene is TRBJ2-5, the V gene TRBV2, with D hard to call. This CDR3 is CASTMEKETQYF. DNA for the CDR3: TGTGCCAGCACCATGGAGAAAGAGACCCAGTACTTC.